Listed below are T cell receptor beta chains from one sample, sequenced in a study of blood T cell repertoires in COVID-19. Generated by immunoSEQ multiplex PCR, the TCRdb table keeps only in-frame clones and is missing some. The repertoire holds some 320,000 clones, with around 90% as singletons. The sample taken for sequencing was PBMCs or T cells enriched from blood (not recorded which). Receptor source: a man between 60 and 75 years old who had recovered from COVID-19. The conserved cysteine and the conserved F or W are not part of the CDR3 here.

CDR3aa	v_gene	j_gene
ASKGARDGYT	TRBV3-1/TRBV3-2	TRBJ1-2
ASIRLAGVQQDTQY	TRBV7-9	TRBJ2-3
ASTPWQGSLNEQF	TRBV5-1	TRBJ2-1
ASSYLGDYNEQF	TRBV6-5	TRBJ2-1
AWETGGDQPQH	TRBV30	TRBJ1-5
ASSLVSGGREQY	TRBV5-5	TRBJ2-7
ASSADSHEKLF	TRBV2	TRBJ1-4
ASSLDIGRTEAF	TRBV11-2	TRBJ1-1
ASSEARYYSNQPQH	TRBV6-1	TRBJ1-5
ASSYQTGNEQY	TRBV6-5	TRBJ2-7
ASSQPGTASGNTIY	TRBV3-1/TRBV3-2	TRBJ1-3
ASGLVTRKGGGLGSNTEAF	TRBV12-5	TRBJ1-1
AWSPRGGTVLATNEKLF	TRBV30	TRBJ1-4
ASSQIAYEQY	TRBV3-1/TRBV3-2	TRBJ2-7
ASSTLQASGADTQY	TRBV5-8	TRBJ2-3
AISEPDRGAGELF	TRBV10-3	TRBJ2-2
ASRGGETNTEAF	TRBV19	TRBJ1-1
ASRAGTVGGPETQY	TRBV5-1	TRBJ2-5
ASSLNPDRGHQPQH	TRBV7-6	TRBJ1-5
ASSLPDGAGASYEQY	TRBV28	TRBJ2-7
ASSSRDSSYEQY	TRBV7-2	TRBJ2-7
ASKLDVLQGTQY	TRBV5-1	TRBJ2-3
ASSVRDRGNTGELF	TRBV9	TRBJ2-2
ATRMSDSHTEAF	TRBV5-1	TRBJ1-1
ASTLGRSRPQH	TRBV6-5	TRBJ1-5
ASSFSSGAQDTQY	TRBV5-6	TRBJ2-3
ASGREGGYNEQF	TRBV7-2	TRBJ2-1
ASSTGQGNQPQH	TRBV6-6	TRBJ1-5
ASSLVRTGNTEAF	TRBV7-8	TRBJ1-1
AWSVQSGRVYTGELF	TRBV30	TRBJ2-2
ASSPAGDGYT	TRBV6-5	TRBJ1-2
ASTSTLDRVGGELF	TRBV7-2	TRBJ2-2
ASSLVGHNRAEAF	TRBV5-5	TRBJ1-1
ARQGGAYGYT	TRBV2	TRBJ1-2
ASSSVLLAGNSYNEQF	TRBV11-2	TRBJ2-1
ASSQISSGTGVEQY	TRBV14	TRBJ2-7
ASSLVGNSGYT	TRBV5-1	TRBJ1-2
ASSVMPGQGGSEAF	TRBV9	TRBJ1-1
ASSLTGDQPQH	TRBV11-2	TRBJ1-5
ASSESAGPGAQY	TRBV10-2	TRBJ2-5
ASSRGTSGRVSYEQY	TRBV6-6	TRBJ2-7
ASSLVPEVNYGYT	TRBV5-6	TRBJ1-2
ASSVGWDSPLH	TRBV18	TRBJ1-6
ASSFGGEAF	TRBV12-3/TRBV12-4	TRBJ1-1
ASSFGNGEWTDTQY	TRBV7-9	TRBJ2-3
ASSPGTGVGSPLH	TRBV19	TRBJ1-6